The 28 T cell receptor beta chains below all came from one sample that was sequenced in a study of T-cell reconstitution after alpha-beta-depleted transplantation in children. Construction of the TCRbeta library involved unique molecular identifiers. TCRdb re-called the PCR reads through MiXCR, storing one row per CDR3 protein. In the table there are more than 400,000 distinct CDR3 sequences, over 9.5% of which are singletons. The sequencing used PBMCs, mostly from graft donor cells, collected 180 days after TCRalphabeta/CD19-depleted stem cell transplant. These receptors all stem from a female patient aged 2-10 years who had a stem cell transplant for aplastic anemia, so the T cells may come from the graft donor.

This clonotype was counted ten times or more. The chain employs TRBV19 and TRBJ1-1; 7 nucleotides line up with TRBD1. Germline CDR1 LNHDA, CDR2 SQIVND (reference sequence). The junction had 5 bases not matched to a gene; V was cut back by 7 bases and J by 0 bases. This CDR3 contains 14 residues. CDR3 protein: CASTPGQMNTEAFF. For the CDR3, the DNA is TGTGCCAGTACCCCGGGACAGATGAACACTGAAGCTTTCTTT.

This clonotype came up a few times. V is TRBV6-5 and J is TRBJ1-5; D is possibly TRBD1 (6 bases). This CDR3 is built from 15 residues. Germline V CDR1 and CDR2: MNHEY, SVGAGI. Trimming removed 7 bases from V and 3 bases from J, with 16 bases in between. The CDR3 loop is CASKNSDRINQPQHF. DNA for the CDR3: TGTGCCAGCAAGAATTCAGACAGGATCAATCAGCCCCAGCATTTT.

The chain is built from TRBV19 and TRBJ2-5, with TRBD2 identical over 9 bases. The J segment lost 3 bases and the V segment lost 3 bases, leaving 8 bases of the junction unmatched. The CDR3 covers 16 residues. Germline CDR1 reads LNHDA; CDR2 reads SQIVND (reference sequence). The CDR3 DNA is TGTGCCAGTAGTATGAATGCGGGAGGGCCAGAAGAGACCCAGTACTTC. Amino acid sequence: CASSMNAGGPEETQYF.

This clonotype was counted between two and nine times. V gene TRBV20-1 combines with J gene TRBJ2-3, with 10 positions matching TRBD2. CDR1 DFQATT and CDR2 SNEGSKA come from the germline V gene (reference sequence). V shed 2 bases, J shed 2 bases, and the junction held 1 base outside the gene matches. This CDR3 spans 14 amino acids. Here the CDR3 DNA reads TGCAGTGCTAGACTAGCGGGAGCCACAGATACGCAGTATTTT. It encodes CSARLAGATDTQYF.

This clonotype was seen ten or more times. The rearrangement uses TRBV12-3 or TRBV12-4 and TRBJ2-1; 7 positions agree with TRBD2. The CDR3 runs to 16 residues. J gave up 0 bases and V 6 bases, and 8 bases lay outside the gene matches. CDR3 nucleotide sequence: TGTGCCAGCAGCCCACGGGAGGACGACTCCTACAATGAGCAGTTCTTC. It yields the protein CASSPREDDSYNEQFF.

V and J are TRBV4-3 and TRBJ2-3; possibly TRBD2 for D (5 bases). Trimming took off 0 bases at V and 0 bases at J, with 10 bases between the two ends. This CDR3 has 16 amino acids. Germline V gene sequence: CDR1 LGHNA, CDR2 YSLEER. In DNA, the CDR3 is TGCGCCAGCAGCCAAGATCCCGGCGGGAGCACAGATACGCAGTATTTT. It encodes CASSQDPGGSTDTQYF.

The chain uses TRBV7-9 and TRBJ2-5, with a possible D match to TRBD1 (6 bases). The CDR3 runs to 17 residues. Trimming took 5 bases from V and 5 from J, leaving 24 bases between them. Germline V gives CDR1 SEHNR, CDR2 FQNEAQ (reference sequence). DNA of the CDR3: TGTGCCAGCAGCCCCAGAACGGGACATCCGAGGGAGGAGACCCAGTACTTC. This gives the protein CASSPRTGHPREETQYF. The variable domain in full, with the rest retrieved from reference TRBV7-9 and TRBJ2-5, is DTGVSQNPRHKITKRGQNVTFRCDPISEHNRLYWYRQTLGQGPEFLTYFQNEAQLEKSRLLSDRFSAERPKGSFSTLEIQRTEQGDSAMYLCASSPRTGHPREETQYFGPGTRLLVL.

The chain is built from TRBV18 and TRBJ1-1; D is perhaps TRBD1 (6 bases). The CDR3 runs 15 residues. V lost 5 bases to trimming and J lost 1 base, with 14 bases between them. Germline V lookup: CDR1 KGHSH, CDR2 LQKENI. CDR3 sequence reads: CASSSSGTSNTEAFF. The CDR3 region has the DNA TGTGCCAGCTCATCCAGCGGGACATCGAACACTGAAGCTTTCTTT.

This chain links TRBV4-2 with TRBJ2-7; 11 bases map to TRBD1. The CDR3 length is 15 residues. Trimming cost V 2 bases and J 2 bases; bases outside gene matches: 2. Germline-derived CDR1 and CDR2 are LGHNA and YNFKEQ. The chain's CDR3 is CASSQPGQGAYEQYF. In nucleotides, the CDR3 is TGTGCCAGCAGCCAACCGGGACAGGGGGCCTACGAGCAGTACTTC.

This clonotype was observed a few times. This chain connects TRBV5-1 to TRBJ1-2; possible D gene TRBD1, 5 bases. The CDR3 sequence is 17 residues long. CDR1 SGHRS and CDR2 YFSETQ come from the germline V gene. Trimming took 4 bases from V and 3 from J, leaving 22 bases between them. The CDR3 nucleotides read TGCGCCAGCAGCCGTGGGGCAGCGCCGGGGTTCGACTATGGCTACACCTTC. Encoded protein: CASSRGAAPGFDYGYTF.

The chain carries TRBV5-1 and TRBJ2-5; a possible D gene is TRBD1 (6 bases). From germline, CDR1 is SGHRS and CDR2 YFSETQ. The CDR3 covers 14 residues. Trimming took off 2 bases at V and 5 bases at J, with 13 bases between the two ends. The CDR3, as DNA: TGCGCCAGCAGCTTAGTCAGGGGTATGGAGACCCAGTACTTC. Translating it yields CASSLVRGMETQYF.

The chain uses TRBV5-1 and TRBJ1-3; TRBD1 aligns across 7 bases. Germline V gives CDR1 SGHRS, CDR2 YFSETQ. After removal of 2 bases from V and 0 bases from J, the junction contained 5 bases not matched to a gene. The CDR3 is 16 residues long. The CDR3 nucleotides read TGCGCCAGCAGCTTTATGACAGGGATCTCTGGAAACACCATATATTTT. It specifies CASSFMTGISGNTIYF.

The chain couples TRBV19 to TRBJ1-6, with D unresolved. CDR3 size: 14 residues. The V and J ends lost 3 bases and 5 bases respectively, with 8 bases between them. Germline CDR1 is LNHDA and CDR2 is SQIVND (reference sequence). The CDR3 DNA reads as TGTGCCAGTAGTATCGAGCCGAATAATTCACCCCTCCACTTT. Its protein is CASSIEPNNSPLHF.

This clonotype has more than one count but fewer than ten. V gene TRBV27 combines with J gene TRBJ2-7, with D perhaps TRBD1 (6 bases). From germline, CDR1 is MNHEY and CDR2 SMNVEV (reference sequence). The CDR3 loop spans 14 amino acids. Trimming pared 5 bases from V and 3 bases from J, leaving 14 bases between. This chain's CDR3 is CASSPLWDNYEQYF. DNA for the CDR3: TGTGCCAGCAGTCCATTGTGGGACAACTACGAGCAGTACTTC.

This chain joins TRBV5-5 and TRBJ2-3; D tentatively fits TRBD1 or TRBD2 (5 bases each). This CDR3 comprises 13 residues. CDR1 and CDR2 (germline): SGHKS, YYEKEE (reference sequence). Trimming removed 7 bases from V and 6 bases from J, with 15 bases in between. Here the CDR3 reads CASVKGEGDTQYF. Written as DNA, the CDR3 is TGTGCCAGCGTCAAGGGAGAGGGGGATACGCAGTATTTT.

The chain links TRBV7-2 to TRBJ2-3; D gene ambiguous. Germline CDR1 reads SGHTA; CDR2 reads FQGNSA. This CDR3 comprises 17 residues. Trimming took 5 bases from V and 0 from J, leaving 18 bases between them. CDR3 in amino acids: CASSRAGRSSSTDTQYF. The DNA of the CDR3 is TGTGCCAGCAGCCGCGCCGGCAGATCCTCTAGCACAGATACGCAGTATTTT.

This clonotype appeared many times. This chain uses TRBV20-1 with TRBJ1-5; D remains unclear. The CDR3 sequence is 12 residues long. Deletions cut 3 bases from V and 0 bases from J, with 3 bases between. The germline gives CDR1 DFQATT, CDR2 SNEGSKA (reference sequence). CDR3 residues: CSARYSNQPQHF. The CDR3 coding sequence is TGCAGTGCTAGGTATAGCAATCAGCCCCAGCATTTT.

This CDR3 is CASSQEGRGTIYF. CDR3 bases: TGCGCCAGCAGCCAAGAAGGGAGGGGCACCATATATTTT. This rearrangement joins TRBV4-1 to TRBJ1-3, with D perhaps TRBD1 (5 bases). The germline CDR1 and CDR2 sequences are MGHRA and YSYEKL. This CDR3 comprises 13 residues. The V end lost 0 bases, the J end lost 9 bases, and 9 bases lay between the germline ends.

This clonotype came up a few times. The chain joins TRBV7-9 to TRBJ2-5; D not resolved. V lost 10 bases, J lost 6 bases, and 9 bases lay in between. Germline-derived CDR1 and CDR2 are SEHNR and FQNEAQ (reference sequence). CDR3 length equals 10 residues. CDR3 nucleotides: TGTGCCATCCAGGAGCAGACCCAGTACTTC. It encodes CAIQEQTQYF.

This chain connects TRBV29-1 to TRBJ2-5; a weak D match, TRBD2 (7 bases). V shed 2 bases and J shed 5 bases, with 15 bases lying between them. CDR3 length equals 14 residues. CDR1 is SQVTM and CDR2 is ANQGSEA in the germline V gene. For the CDR3, the DNA is TGCAGCGTTGAAATTTGGCGGGGGCTGGAGACCCAGTACTTC. Amino acids: CSVEIWRGLETQYF.

This clonotype was observed a few times. The chain is built from TRBV18 and TRBJ2-3, with D uncertain. The CDR3 runs to 16 residues. The V gene's germline CDR1 is KGHSH and CDR2 LQKENI. Between the trimmed V and J ends, which lost 4 bases and 4 bases, there was a span of 18 bases. For the CDR3, the DNA is TGTGCCAGCTCACTGACCTTCCCGGTAGGAGCAGATACGCAGTATTTT. Encoded protein: CASSLTFPVGADTQYF.

This sequence joins TRBV15 and TRBJ1-5; maybe TRBD1 (6 bases). There are 16 residues in the CDR3. V lost 0 bases and J 3 bases, leaving 12 bases between the germline ends. Germline V gene lookup returns CDR1 LNHNV and CDR2 YYDKDF (reference sequence). The CDR3 coding sequence is TGTGCCACCAGCAGAGAGGGGTACAGGGACAATCAGCCCCAGCATTTT. Amino acids: CATSREGYRDNQPQHF.

This clonotype was recorded a few times. The chain carries TRBV7-6 and TRBJ1-2, with D unclear. The V gene lost 6 bases and the J gene lost 7 bases, with 15 bases spanning the gap. There are 13 residues in the CDR3. CDR1 and CDR2 from the germline V gene are SGHVS and FNYEAQ. The CDR3 sequence: CASRSGTGGGYTF. In DNA, the CDR3 is TGTGCCAGCAGATCGGGAACGGGCGGTGGCTACACCTTC.

This chain links TRBV5-8 with TRBJ2-5; 8 positions agree with TRBD2. The germline gives CDR1 SGHTS, CDR2 YDEGEE. The CDR3 has 16 residues. After removal of 2 bases from V and 5 bases from J, the junction contained 11 bases not matched to a gene. CDR3 loop: CASSFGGAAAWETQYF. In nucleotides, the CDR3 is TGTGCCAGCAGCTTCGGGGGGGCGGCCGCCTGGGAGACCCAGTACTTC. Based on the CDR3 plus reference TRBV5-8 and TRBJ2-5, the full variable domain is EAGVTQSPTHLIKTRGQQATLRCSPISGHTSVYWYQQALGLGLQFLLWYDEGEERNRGNFPPRFSGRQFPNYSSELNVNALELEDSALYLCASSFGGAAAWETQYFGPGTRLLVL.

This clonotype was detected only a few times. This rearrangement joins TRBV12-5 to TRBJ2-1; 13 bases are a match to TRBD2. The CDR3 is made up of 16 amino acids. V lost 5 bases, J lost 6 bases, and 7 bases stayed unmatched. Germline V CDR1 and CDR2: LGHNT, FRNRAP. Written as DNA, the CDR3 is TGTGCTAGTGGTCCTGGGACTAGCGGGGCCACCAATGAGCAGTTCTTC. Amino acid sequence: CASGPGTSGATNEQFF. Based on the CDR3 plus reference TRBV12-5 and TRBJ2-1, the full variable domain is DARVTQTPRHKVTEMGQEVTMRCQPILGHNTVFWYRQTMMQGLELLAYFRNRAPLDDSGMPKDRFSAEMPDATLATLKIQPSEPRDSAVYFCASGPGTSGATNEQFFGPGTRLTVL.

In DNA, the CDR3 is TGCAGTGCTAGAGAGAAAGCGGGAGGGCCCAATTTCCACAATGAGCAGTTCTTC. Amino acid sequence: CSAREKAGGPNFHNEQFF. The rearrangement links TRBV20-1 to TRBJ2-1, with 10 bases fitting TRBD2. The CDR3 loop spans 18 amino acids. Germline V CDR1 and CDR2: DFQATT, SNEGSKA (reference sequence). Trimming removed 0 bases from V and 5 bases from J; junction bases left unmatched: 13.

V and J are TRBV5-5 and TRBJ2-3; D is unresolved. V gave up 0 bases and J gave up 4 bases, with 12 bases separating them. There are 15 residues in the CDR3. Germline assignment: CDR1 SGHKS and CDR2 YYEKEE (reference sequence). The CDR3 nucleotides are TGTGCCAGCAGCTTGGACCTAGTTCGTCCAGATACGCAGTATTTT. Its protein product is CASSLDLVRPDTQYF.

The chain employs TRBV20-1 and TRBJ1-5; 8 bases are shared with TRBD1. This CDR3 has 13 residues. From germline, CDR1 is DFQATT and CDR2 SNEGSKA (reference sequence). With V trimmed by 6 bases and J by 7 bases, 8 bases remained unmatched. Here the CDR3 reads CSAGGQAVQPQHF. The CDR3 nucleotides read TGCAGTGCCGGGGGACAGGCGGTCCAGCCCCAGCATTTT.